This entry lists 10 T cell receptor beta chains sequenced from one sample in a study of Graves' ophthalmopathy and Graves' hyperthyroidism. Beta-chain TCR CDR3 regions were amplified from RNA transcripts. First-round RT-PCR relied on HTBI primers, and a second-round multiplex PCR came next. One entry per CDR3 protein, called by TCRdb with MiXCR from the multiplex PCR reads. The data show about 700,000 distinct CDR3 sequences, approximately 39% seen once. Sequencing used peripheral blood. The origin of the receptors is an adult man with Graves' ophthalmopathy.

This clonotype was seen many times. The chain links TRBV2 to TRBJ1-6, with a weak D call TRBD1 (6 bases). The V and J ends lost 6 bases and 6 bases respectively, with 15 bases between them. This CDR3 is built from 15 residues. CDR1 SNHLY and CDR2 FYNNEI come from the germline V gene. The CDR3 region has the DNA TGTGCCAGCAGGCGGGGGGGCTCTGGTAATTCACCCCTCCACTTT. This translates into CASRRGGSGNSPLHF.

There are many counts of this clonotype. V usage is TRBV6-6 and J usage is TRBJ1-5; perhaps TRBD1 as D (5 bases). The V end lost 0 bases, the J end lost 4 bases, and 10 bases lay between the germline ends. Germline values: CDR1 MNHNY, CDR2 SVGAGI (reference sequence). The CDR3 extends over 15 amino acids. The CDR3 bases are TGTGCCAGCAGTTACTCCGGGGGAGCAAATCAGCCCCAGCATTTT. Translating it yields CASSYSGGANQPQHF.

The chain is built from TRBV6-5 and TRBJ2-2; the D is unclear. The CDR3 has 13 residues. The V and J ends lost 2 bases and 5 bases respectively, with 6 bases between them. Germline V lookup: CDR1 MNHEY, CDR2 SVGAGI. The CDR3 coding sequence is TGTGCCAGCAGTTACGAGTGGACCGGGGAGCTGTTTTTT. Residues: CASSYEWTGELFF.

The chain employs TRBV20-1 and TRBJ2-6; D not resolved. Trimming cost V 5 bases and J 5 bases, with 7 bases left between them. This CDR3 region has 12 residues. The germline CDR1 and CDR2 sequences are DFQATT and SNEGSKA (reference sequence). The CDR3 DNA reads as TGCAGTGCTGTCACTAGGGCCAACGTCCTGACTTTC. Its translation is CSAVTRANVLTF.

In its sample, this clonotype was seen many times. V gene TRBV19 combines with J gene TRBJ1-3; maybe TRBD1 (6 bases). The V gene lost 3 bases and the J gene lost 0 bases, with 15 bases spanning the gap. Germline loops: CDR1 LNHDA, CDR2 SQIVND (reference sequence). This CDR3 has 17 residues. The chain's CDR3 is CASSIRGYDISGNTIYF. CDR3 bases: TGTGCCAGTAGTATCAGGGGATATGACATCTCTGGAAACACCATATATTTT.

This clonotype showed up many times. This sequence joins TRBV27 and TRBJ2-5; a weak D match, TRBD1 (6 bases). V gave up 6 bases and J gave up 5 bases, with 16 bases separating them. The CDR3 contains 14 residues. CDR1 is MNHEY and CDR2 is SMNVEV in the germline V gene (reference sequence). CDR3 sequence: CASSPPGAIETQYF. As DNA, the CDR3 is TGTGCCAGCAGCCCCCCAGGGGCGATCGAGACCCAGTACTTC.

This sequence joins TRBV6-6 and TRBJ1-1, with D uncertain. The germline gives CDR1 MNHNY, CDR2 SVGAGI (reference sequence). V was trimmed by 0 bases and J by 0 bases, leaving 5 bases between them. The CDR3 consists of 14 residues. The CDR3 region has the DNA TGTGCCAGCAGTTACTCGATAGTGAACACTGAAGCTTTCTTT. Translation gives CASSYSIVNTEAFF.

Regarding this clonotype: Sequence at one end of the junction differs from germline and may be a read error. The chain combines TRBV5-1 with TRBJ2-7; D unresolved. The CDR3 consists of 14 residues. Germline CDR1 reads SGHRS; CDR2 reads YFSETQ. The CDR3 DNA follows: TGCGCCAGCCGCTTAAGTTACAGCTCCTACGAGCAGTACTTC. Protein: CASRLSYSSYEQYF. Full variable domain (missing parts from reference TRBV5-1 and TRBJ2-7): KAGVTQTPRYLIKTRGQQVTLSCSPISGHRSVSWYQQTPGQGLQFLFEYFSETQRNKGNFPGRFSGRQFSNSRSEMNVSTLELGDSALYLCASRLSYSSYEQYFGPGTRLTVT.

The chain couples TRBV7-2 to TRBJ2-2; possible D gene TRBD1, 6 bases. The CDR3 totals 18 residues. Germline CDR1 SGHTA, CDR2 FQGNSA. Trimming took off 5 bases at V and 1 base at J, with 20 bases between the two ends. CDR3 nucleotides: TGTGCCAGCAGCCCCCGTCCCGTGGGGGCCGGGAACACCGGGGAGCTGTTTTTT. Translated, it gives CASSPRPVGAGNTGELFF.

The CDR3 is CASSVAGNGYTF. The CDR3 bases are TGTGCCAGCAGCGTAGCTGGAAATGGCTACACCTTC. The V gene is TRBV9, the J gene TRBJ1-2, with D unclear. Trimming pared 0 bases from V and 6 bases from J, leaving 6 bases between. The germline V gene has CDR1 SGDLS and CDR2 YYNGEE. This CDR3 has 12 amino acids.